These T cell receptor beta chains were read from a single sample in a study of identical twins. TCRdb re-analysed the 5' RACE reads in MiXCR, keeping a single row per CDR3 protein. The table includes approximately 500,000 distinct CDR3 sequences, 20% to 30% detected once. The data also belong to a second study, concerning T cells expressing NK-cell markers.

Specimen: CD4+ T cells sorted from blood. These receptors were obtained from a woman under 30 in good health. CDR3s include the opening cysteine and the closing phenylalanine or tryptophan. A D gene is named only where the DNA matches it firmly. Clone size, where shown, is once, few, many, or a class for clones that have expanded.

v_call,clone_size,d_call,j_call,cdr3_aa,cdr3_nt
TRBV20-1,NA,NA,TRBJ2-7,CSAQGGPYEQYF,TGCAGTGCCCAAGGAGGGCCCTACGAGCAGTACTTC
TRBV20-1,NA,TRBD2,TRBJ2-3,CSARDRAGTSGTDTQYF,TGCAGTGCTAGAGATCGCGCCGGGACTAGCGGCACAGATACGCAGTATTTT
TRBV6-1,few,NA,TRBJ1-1,CASSPLGRGNTEAFF,TGTGCCAGCAGTCCTCTGGGGCGCGGAAACACTGAAGCTTTCTTT
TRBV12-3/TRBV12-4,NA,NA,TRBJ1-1,CASTMGGTEAFF,TGTGCCAGCACCATGGGGGGGACTGAAGCTTTCTTT
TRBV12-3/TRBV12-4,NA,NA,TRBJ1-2,CASSYGVNYGYTF,TGTGCCAGCAGTTACGGAGTTAACTATGGCTACACCTTC
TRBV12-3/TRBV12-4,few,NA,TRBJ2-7,CASSYQGGSYEQYF,TGTGCCAGCAGTTACCAGGGGGGTTCCTACGAGCAGTACTTC
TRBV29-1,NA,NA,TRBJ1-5,CSVGYGKDGQPQHF,TGCAGCGTTGGGTATGGAAAGGACGGTCAGCCCCAGCATTTT
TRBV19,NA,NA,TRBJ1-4,CASNEGGYVYGEKLFF,TGTGCCAGTAATGAGGGAGGGTACGTGTATGGTGAAAAACTGTTTTTT
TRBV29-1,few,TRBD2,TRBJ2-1,CSVVTSGNEQFF,TGCAGCGTGGTGACTAGCGGCAATGAGCAGTTCTTC
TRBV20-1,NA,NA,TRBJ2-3,CSAKGPSTDTQYF,TGCAGTGCGAAGGGCCCTAGCACAGATACGCAGTATTTT
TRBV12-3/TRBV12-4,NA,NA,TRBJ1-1,CASTLVGGSGAFF,TGTGCCAGCACCCTTGTGGGGGGTTCAGGAGCTTTCTTT
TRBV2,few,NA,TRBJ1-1,CASTGSVPQAFF,TGTGCCAGCACAGGATCCGTCCCTCAAGCTTTCTTT
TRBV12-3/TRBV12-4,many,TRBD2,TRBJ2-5,CASSLYGEAGGETQYF,TGTGCCAGCAGTTTATATGGGGAAGCGGGAGGAGAGACCCAGTACTTC
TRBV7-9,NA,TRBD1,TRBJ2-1,CASIAAGTGPNEQFF,TGTGCCAGCATCGCGGCCGGGACAGGTCCCAATGAGCAGTTCTTC
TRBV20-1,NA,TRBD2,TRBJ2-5,CSTGRGGLETQYF,TGCAGTACCGGCCGGGGGGGCCTAGAGACCCAGTACTTC
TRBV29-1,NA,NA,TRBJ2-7,CSVVSPPTGIGEQYF,TGCAGCGTTGTTTCGCCCCCCACGGGGATTGGCGAGCAGTACTTC
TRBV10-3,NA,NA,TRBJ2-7,CAISEFQQPRAEQYF,TGTGCCATCAGTGAGTTTCAGCAACCCCGGGCCGAGCAGTACTTC
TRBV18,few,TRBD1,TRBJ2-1,CASSVFQGDEQFF,TGTGCCAGCTCCGTCTTTCAGGGGGATGAGCAGTTCTTC
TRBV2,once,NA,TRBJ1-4,CASSEGNPLFF,TGTGCCAGCAGTGAAGGAAATCCACTGTTTTTT
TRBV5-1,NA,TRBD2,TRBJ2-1,CASRTGTSHNEQFF,TGCGCCAGCAGGACTGGGACTAGCCACAATGAGCAGTTCTTC
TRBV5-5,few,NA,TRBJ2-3,CASSWAGIGNVDTQYF,TGTGCCAGCAGCTGGGCCGGGATTGGGAATGTGGATACGCAGTATTTT
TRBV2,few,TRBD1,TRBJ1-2,CASSEEQGAIYGYTF,TGTGCCAGCAGTGAAGAACAGGGGGCTATCTATGGCTACACCTTC
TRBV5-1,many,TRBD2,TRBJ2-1,CASGLAGPSSYNEQFF,TGCGCCAGCGGGCTAGCGGGACCGAGCTCCTACAATGAGCAGTTCTTC
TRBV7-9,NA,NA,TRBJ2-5,CASSLGANQETQYF,TGTGCCAGCAGCTTAGGGGCGAACCAAGAGACCCAGTACTTC
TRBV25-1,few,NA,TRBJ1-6,CASSESGQARLHF,TGTGCCAGCAGTGAATCCGGCCAGGCGCGCCTCCACTTT
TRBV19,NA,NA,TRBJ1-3,CASSTNSGNTIYF,TGTGCCAGTAGTACGAATTCTGGAAACACCATATATTTT
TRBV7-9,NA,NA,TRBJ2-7,CASSPVLHPAYEQYF,TGTGCCAGCAGCCCCGTACTACATCCCGCCTACGAGCAGTACTTC
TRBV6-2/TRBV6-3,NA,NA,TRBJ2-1,CASSYAQVDYNEQFF,TGTGCCAGCAGTTACGCACAGGTTGATTACAATGAGCAGTTCTTC